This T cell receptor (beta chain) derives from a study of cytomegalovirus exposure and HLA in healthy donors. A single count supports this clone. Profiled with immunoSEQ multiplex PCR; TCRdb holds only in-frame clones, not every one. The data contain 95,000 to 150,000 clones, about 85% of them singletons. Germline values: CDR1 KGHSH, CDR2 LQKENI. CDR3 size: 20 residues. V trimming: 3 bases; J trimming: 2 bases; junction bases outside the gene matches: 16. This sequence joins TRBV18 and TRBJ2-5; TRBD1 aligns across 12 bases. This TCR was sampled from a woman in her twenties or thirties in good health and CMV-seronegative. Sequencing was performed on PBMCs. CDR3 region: CASSPSLGTGGVDSQETQYF. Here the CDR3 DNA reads TGTGCCAGCTCACCGTCGTTAGGGACAGGGGGCGTTGATAGTCAAGAGACCCAGTACTTC.